This T cell receptor beta chain was observed in a study of blood T cell repertoires in COVID-19. CDR1 SGHAT and CDR2 FQNNGV come from the germline V gene. CDR3 length: 18 residues. Trimming at V came to 2 bases and at J to 10 bases, leaving 16 bases not matched to a gene. TCRdb's copy holds only in-frame clones and misses some; the assay was immunoSEQ multiplex PCR. The sample includes 250,000 or so clones, 88% seen only once; the top ten take over 3.5%. Source material: PBMCs or T cells enriched from blood (not recorded which). The source of this sequence is a woman aged 25 to 45 who had been exposed to COVID-19. The gene calls are TRBV11-2 and TRBJ2-6, with 8 bases lining up with TRBD2. CDR3 sequence (DNA): TGTGCCAGCAGCTTATCCGCTTGGAACCCACTAGCGGAAAACGTCCTGACTTTC. This gives the protein CASSLSAWNPLAENVLTF.